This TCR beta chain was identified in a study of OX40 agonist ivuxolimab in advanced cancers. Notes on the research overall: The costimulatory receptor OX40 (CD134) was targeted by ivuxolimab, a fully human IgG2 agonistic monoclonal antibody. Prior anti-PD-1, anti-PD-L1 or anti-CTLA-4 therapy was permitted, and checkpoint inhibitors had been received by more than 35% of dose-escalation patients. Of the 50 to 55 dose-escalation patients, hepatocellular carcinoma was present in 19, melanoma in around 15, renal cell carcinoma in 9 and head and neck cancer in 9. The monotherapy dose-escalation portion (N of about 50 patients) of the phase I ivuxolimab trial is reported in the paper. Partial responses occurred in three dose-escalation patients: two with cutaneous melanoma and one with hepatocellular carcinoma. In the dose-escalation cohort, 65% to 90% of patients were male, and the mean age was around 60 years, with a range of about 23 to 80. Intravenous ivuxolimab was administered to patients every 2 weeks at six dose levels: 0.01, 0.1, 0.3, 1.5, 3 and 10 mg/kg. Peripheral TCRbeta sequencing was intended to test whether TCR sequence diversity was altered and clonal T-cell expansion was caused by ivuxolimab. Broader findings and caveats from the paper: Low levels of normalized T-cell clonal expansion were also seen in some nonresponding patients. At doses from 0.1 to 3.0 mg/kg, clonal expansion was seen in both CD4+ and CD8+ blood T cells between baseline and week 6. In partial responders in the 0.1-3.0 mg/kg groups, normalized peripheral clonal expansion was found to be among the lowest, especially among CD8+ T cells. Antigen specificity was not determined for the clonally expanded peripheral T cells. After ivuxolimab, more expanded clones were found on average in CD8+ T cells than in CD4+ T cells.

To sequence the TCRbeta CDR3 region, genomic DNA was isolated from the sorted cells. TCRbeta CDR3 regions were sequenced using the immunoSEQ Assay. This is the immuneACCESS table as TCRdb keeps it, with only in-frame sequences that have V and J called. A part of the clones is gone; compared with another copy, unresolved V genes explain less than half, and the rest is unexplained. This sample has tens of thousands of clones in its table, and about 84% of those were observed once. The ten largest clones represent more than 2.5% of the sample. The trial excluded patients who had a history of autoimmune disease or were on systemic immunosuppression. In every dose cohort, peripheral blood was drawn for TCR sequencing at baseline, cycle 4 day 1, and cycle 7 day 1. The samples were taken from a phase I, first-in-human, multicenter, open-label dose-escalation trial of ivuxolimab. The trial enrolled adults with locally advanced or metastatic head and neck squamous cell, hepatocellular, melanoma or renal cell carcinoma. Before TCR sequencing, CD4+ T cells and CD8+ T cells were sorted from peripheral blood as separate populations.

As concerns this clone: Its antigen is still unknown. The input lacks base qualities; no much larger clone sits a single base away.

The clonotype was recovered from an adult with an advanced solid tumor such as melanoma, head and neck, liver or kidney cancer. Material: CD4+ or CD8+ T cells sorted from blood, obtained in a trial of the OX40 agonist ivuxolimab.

CDR3 loop: CASSYGGMNTEAFF. At the DNA level, the sequence is TGTGCCAGCAGCTATGGGGGCATGAACACTGAAGCTTTCTTT. Recombination connected TRBV11-2 to TRBJ1-1, with TRBD1 tentatively as D gene (6 bases match). The CDR3 starts with the cysteine, ends with the phenylalanine, and has 14 residues. CDR3 DNA is the only sequence kept; it has 42 bases, read in frame from the first base. V is shortened by 4 bases, J by 0 bases, and the region joining them spans 9 bases. CDR1 and CDR2, per the germline V gene, are SGHAT and FQNNGV.